This entry lists 32 T cell receptor beta chains sequenced from one sample in a study of blood T cell repertoires in COVID-19. Sequenced by immunoSEQ multiplex PCR; TCRdb stores in-frame clones only, minus some. Here the sample spans some 71,000 clones, roughly 84% being singletons. The sequencing input was peripheral blood. The receptors originated from a woman aged 45-60 years with acute or convalescent COVID-19.

The genes are TRBV15 and TRBJ2-7, with TRBD2 as a possible D gene (6 bases). Germline V lookup: CDR1 LNHNV, CDR2 YYDKDF (reference sequence). Trimming removed 10 bases from V and 7 bases from J, with 17 bases in between. This CDR3 has 12 amino acids. The CDR3 reads CAIGGSPGEQYF. CDR3 sequence (DNA): TGTGCCATTGGGGGGAGCCCGGGGGAGCAGTACTTC.

This chain connects TRBV29-1 to TRBJ1-4; a possible D gene is TRBD1 (6 bases). CDR1 and CDR2 (germline): SQVTM, ANQGSEA. Trimming removed 2 bases from V and 7 bases from J, with 11 bases in between. This CDR3 spans 13 amino acids. The CDR3 coding sequence is TGCAGCGTTGAATCGGGGGGCAGTGAAAAACTGTTTTTT. Its protein is CSVESGGSEKLFF.

The gene calls are TRBV15 and TRBJ2-7; D unresolved. CDR1 is LNHNV and CDR2 is YYDKDF in the germline V gene (reference sequence). This CDR3 has 15 residues. Trimming took 2 bases from V and 0 from J, leaving 11 bases between them. The CDR3 is CATSRPDTASYEQYF. The CDR3 DNA reads TGTGCCACCAGCAGACCCGACACCGCCTCCTACGAGCAGTACTTC.

This clone was seen more than once but under ten times. This chain links TRBV19 with TRBJ1-2; 7 bases match TRBD1. The junction had 4 bases not matched to a gene; V was cut back by 6 bases and J by 3 bases. The CDR3 is 13 residues long. The germline V gene encodes CDR1 LNHDA and CDR2 SQIVND (reference sequence). DNA of the CDR3: TGTGCCAGTAGGGGGACAGCGTACTATGGCTACACCTTC. Amino acid sequence: CASRGTAYYGYTF.

The chain recombines TRBV5-5 with TRBJ1-1; perhaps TRBD1 as D (5 bases). V was trimmed by 5 bases and J by 7 bases, leaving 21 bases between them. This CDR3 comprises 15 residues. Germline V gene lookup returns CDR1 SGHKS and CDR2 YYEKEE (reference sequence). In nucleotides, the CDR3 is TGTGCCAGCAGTCCCCCACTACGGGGGGTGAATGAAGCTTTCTTT. Its translation is CASSPPLRGVNEAFF.

The chain links TRBV14 to TRBJ2-7; 9 bases line up with TRBD2. The length of the CDR3 is 14 residues. The ends lost 4 bases at V and 4 bases at J; junction bases unmatched: 5. Germline V gene data show CDR1 as SGHDN and CDR2 as FVKESK. The CDR3 nucleotides are TGTGCCAGCAGCCGCCAGACTAGCGGTTACGAGCAGTACTTC. This gives the protein CASSRQTSGYEQYF.

The chain recombines TRBV10-3 with TRBJ1-4, with TRBD1 identical over 7 bases. The CDR3 consists of 15 residues. Germline V lookup: CDR1 ENHRY, CDR2 SYGVKD. The V segment lost 5 bases and the J segment 4 bases; nucleotides outside the gene matches: 7. The CDR3 spells CAISPHRDSNEKLFF. The CDR3 DNA reads as TGTGCCATCAGTCCCCACCGGGACAGTAATGAAAAACTGTTTTTT.

The CDR3 sequence: CASSPSGLADTQYF. The DNA for the CDR3 is TGTGCCAGCAGTCCTAGCGGGTTAGCAGATACGCAGTATTTT. The V and J genes are TRBV7-2 and TRBJ2-3; TRBD2 matches at 8 bases. The length of the CDR3 is 14 residues. Trimming removed 6 bases from V and 4 bases from J; junction bases left unmatched: 6. Germline CDR1 is SGHTA and CDR2 is FQGNSA.

This sequence joins TRBV27 and TRBJ2-7; TRBD2 agrees at 8 bases. J gave up 6 bases and V 5 bases, and 15 bases lay outside the gene matches. The CDR3 is 16 amino acids. Germline lookup yields CDR1 MNHEY and CDR2 SMNVEV (reference sequence). The CDR3 sequence: CASSTSVAGPTLEQYF. CDR3 sequence (DNA): TGTGCCAGCAGTACATCGGTAGCGGGACCAACACTCGAGCAGTACTTC.

Here the CDR3 DNA reads TGTGCCAGCACCGCTGGAGCTAGCGGGAGAGTTGAGCAGTTCTTC. Translation: CASTAGASGRVEQFF. The chain joins TRBV2 to TRBJ2-1; 10 bases fit TRBD2. The junction had 12 bases not matched to a gene; V was cut back by 7 bases and J by 9 bases. The germline gives CDR1 SNHLY, CDR2 FYNNEI. The CDR3 has 15 amino acids.

The J gene is TRBJ1-2, the V gene TRBV5-6, with 10 bases fitting TRBD1. CDR3 size: 16 residues. Germline trimming cut 1 base from V and 7 bases from J; bases unmatched to any gene: 10. Germline CDR1 is SGHDT and CDR2 is YYEEEE. This CDR3 reads CASSLFIDRGRFGYTF. The CDR3 region has the DNA TGTGCCAGCAGCTTGTTTATCGACAGGGGGCGGTTTGGCTACACCTTC.

The CDR3 DNA follows: TGTGCCAGCAGCCGACACCTCCAAGAGACCCAGTACTTC. Translated: CASSRHLQETQYF. The gene calls are TRBV6-5 and TRBJ2-5, with D unresolved. This CDR3 comprises 13 residues. Trimming left V 6 bases short and J 1 base short, with 9 bases between. Germline CDR1 reads MNHEY; CDR2 reads SVGAGI.

V gene TRBV7-9 combines with J gene TRBJ1-5, with a weak D call TRBD1 (6 bases). The V end lost 5 bases, the J end lost 10 bases, and 21 bases lay between the germline ends. Germline CDR1 reads SEHNR; CDR2 reads FQNEAQ (reference sequence). The CDR3 extends over 15 amino acids. CDR3 in DNA: TGTGCCAGCAGCAGAGAGGACAGCATGGTCCGACCCCAGCATTTT. As protein: CASSREDSMVRPQHF.

The chain employs TRBV14 and TRBJ2-2; D is possibly TRBD2 (6 bases). This CDR3 region has 15 residues. Germline V lookup: CDR1 SGHDN, CDR2 FVKESK. Trimming pared 1 base from V and 4 bases from J, leaving 10 bases between. This CDR3 is CASSQVLASTGELFF. The CDR3 nucleotides read TGTGCCAGCAGCCAAGTTCTAGCGAGCACCGGGGAGCTGTTTTTT.

The chain carries TRBV27 and TRBJ2-7; 7 bases are shared with TRBD2. Germline CDR1 is MNHEY and CDR2 is SMNVEV (reference sequence). This CDR3 contains 14 residues. V dropped 4 bases and J dropped 2; count of bases not matched to a gene: 5. CDR3 sequence reads: CASSSRGDPYEQYF. CDR3 DNA: TGTGCCAGCAGTTCACGGGGGGACCCCTACGAGCAGTACTTC.

In its sample, this clone was seen a few times. This sequence joins TRBV19 and TRBJ2-3, with D hard to call. V dropped 10 bases and J dropped 6 bases, with 8 bases sitting between them. The germline V gene encodes CDR1 LNHDA and CDR2 SQIVND (reference sequence). The CDR3 runs 10 residues. DNA of the CDR3: TGTGCCACTTCGAGGGATACGCAGTATTTT. As protein: CATSRDTQYF.

J is TRBJ2-5 and V is TRBV4-3; tentatively, D is TRBD2 (6 bases). Trimming removed 4 bases at V and 0 bases at J, with 6 bases between. CDR1 is LGHNA and CDR2 is YSLEER in the germline V gene. CDR3 length equals 13 residues. CDR3 residues: CASSRDYQETQYF. The CDR3 DNA sequence: TGCGCCAGCAGCCGGGACTACCAAGAGACCCAGTACTTC.

V gene TRBV6-5 combines with J gene TRBJ1-5, with TRBD1 identical over 7 bases. The CDR3 length is 12 residues. Germline CDR1 reads MNHEY; CDR2 reads SVGAGI. After removal of 10 bases from V and 2 bases from J, the junction contained 2 bases not matched to a gene. CDR3 nucleotide sequence: TGTGCCACCGGACAGGGCAATCAGCCCCAGCATTTT. This sequence encodes CATGQGNQPQHF.

The genes are TRBV10-1 and TRBJ2-6, with D tentatively TRBD1 (6 bases). The V end lost 1 base, the J end lost 2 bases, and 15 bases lay between the germline ends. Germline lookup yields CDR1 WNHNN and CDR2 SYGVQD (reference sequence). This CDR3 contains 18 residues. The CDR3 spells CASSEFGTSSPGANVLTF. The CDR3 DNA reads TGCGCCAGCAGTGAGTTCGGGACATCCTCCCCTGGGGCCAACGTCCTGACTTTC.

The table lists this clone with a count of one. The chain combines TRBV4-3 with TRBJ1-4; D uncertain. The CDR3 covers 15 residues. V was pared by 0 bases and J by 0 bases, with 5 bases between. Per germline, CDR1 LGHNA and CDR2 YSLEER. For the CDR3, the DNA is TGCGCCAGCAGCCAAGATGGAGCAACTAATGAAAAACTGTTTTTT. It specifies CASSQDGATNEKLFF.

The chain employs TRBV5-1 and TRBJ2-7; D remains ambiguous. In germline, CDR1 is SGHRS, CDR2 YFSETQ. Trimming shortened V by 1 base and J by 1 base, and 12 bases separated the two germline ends. The CDR3 length is 15 residues. CDR3 coding DNA: TGCGCCAGCAGCTTGCAGGCACAGCCTTCCTACGAGCAGTACTTC. Translating it yields CASSLQAQPSYEQYF. Complete variable domain (other parts from reference TRBV5-1 and TRBJ2-7): KAGVTQTPRYLIKTRGQQVTLSCSPISGHRSVSWYQQTPGQGLQFLFEYFSETQRNKGNFPGRFSGRQFSNSRSEMNVSTLELGDSALYLCASSLQAQPSYEQYFGPGTRLTVT.

This clone was counted only a few times. V and J are TRBV27 and TRBJ2-5; 13 nucleotides match TRBD2. This CDR3 region has 15 residues. V was pared by 2 bases and J by 3 bases, with 0 bases of the junction left unmatched. Germline lookup yields CDR1 MNHEY and CDR2 SMNVEV (reference sequence). CDR3 sequence: CASSLTSGGEETQYF. The CDR3 DNA reads as TGTGCCAGCAGTTTAACTAGCGGGGGGGAAGAGACCCAGTACTTC.

CDR3 sequence reads: CASSQDRVSGEQFF. CDR3 in DNA: TGCGCCAGCAGCCAAGACAGGGTCTCAGGTGAGCAGTTCTTC. The chain carries TRBV4-1 and TRBJ2-1; TRBD1 might be the D (5 bases). The CDR3 loop spans 14 amino acids. The V gene lost 0 bases and the J gene lost 9 bases, with 12 bases spanning the gap. Germline assignment: CDR1 MGHRA and CDR2 YSYEKL.

This clone has just one count. The genes are TRBV4-1 and TRBJ2-5; maybe TRBD2 (6 bases). Germline V gene sequence: CDR1 MGHRA, CDR2 YSYEKL. The ends were cut back, 0 bases at V and 4 bases at J, with 15 bases in the middle. There are 16 residues in the CDR3. CDR3 loop: CASSQEGSGPLETQYF. CDR3 bases: TGCGCCAGCAGCCAAGAGGGTAGCGGTCCTTTAGAGACCCAGTACTTC.

The rearrangement links TRBV11-2 to TRBJ1-5; D possibly corresponds to TRBD1 (6 bases). The ends were cut back, 2 bases at V and 5 bases at J, with 7 bases in the middle. CDR1 is SGHAT and CDR2 is FQNNGV in the germline V gene. The length of the CDR3 is 13 residues. The CDR3 region has the DNA TGTGCCAGCAGCTTATCAGGGGATCAGCCCCAGCATTTT. As protein: CASSLSGDQPQHF.

V usage is TRBV27 and J usage is TRBJ1-5; D ambiguous. Trimming left V 5 bases short and J 7 bases short, with 12 bases between. Germline CDR1 and CDR2: MNHEY and SMNVEV (reference sequence). This CDR3 has 13 residues. The CDR3 sequence: CASSAGPGQPQHF. DNA of the CDR3: TGTGCCAGCAGTGCCGGCCCGGGGCAGCCCCAGCATTTT.

The chain joins TRBV30 to TRBJ1-5, with D possibly being TRBD1 (6 bases). CDR3 length: 16 residues. V was pared by 2 bases and J by 0 bases, with 14 bases between. Germline CDR1 GTSNPN, CDR2 SVGIG (reference sequence). The DNA of the CDR3 is TGTGCCTGGAGTAGGGCAGGGGCATATAGCAATCAGCCCCAGCATTTT. This gives the protein CAWSRAGAYSNQPQHF.

The gene calls are TRBV29-1 and TRBJ2-3, with a possible D match to TRBD2 (6 bases). CDR1 SQVTM and CDR2 ANQGSEA come from the germline V gene. The CDR3 has 14 residues. V lost 5 bases and J lost 2, with 14 bases in between. The CDR3 DNA reads TGCAGCGTTCCGGGACTCCTCATCACAGATACGCAGTATTTT. Protein: CSVPGLLITDTQYF.

This chain joins TRBV4-2 and TRBJ2-7, with 7 bases identical to TRBD1. CDR1 and CDR2 (germline): LGHNA, YNFKEQ. J lost 0 bases, V lost 0 bases, and 2 bases had no gene match. CDR3 length: 15 amino acids. For the CDR3, the DNA is TGTGCCAGCAGCCAAGATAGGGACAGCTCCTACGAGCAGTACTTC. The encoded protein is CASSQDRDSSYEQYF.

The rearrangement links TRBV5-1 to TRBJ1-6, with 8 bases matching TRBD1. V dropped 8 bases and J dropped 10; count of bases not matched to a gene: 11. Per germline, CDR1 SGHRS and CDR2 YFSETQ. The CDR3 consists of 14 residues. In DNA, the CDR3 is TGCGCCAGTACAACCGGACAGGGAGTCTCACCCCTCCACTTT. As protein: CASTTGQGVSPLHF.

The chain links TRBV25-1 to TRBJ1-2; 7 nucleotides match TRBD1. The CDR3 totals 14 residues. With 5 bases clipped from V and 0 bases from J, the junction kept 3 bases outside the gene matches. CDR1 MGHDK and CDR2 SYGVNS come from the germline V gene. This CDR3 reads CASSRQGPNYGYTF. The CDR3 nucleotides are TGTGCCAGCAGTCGACAGGGCCCTAACTATGGCTACACCTTC.

This clone was seen a single time. The V and J genes are TRBV12-3 or TRBV12-4 and TRBJ1-5; D is ambiguous. The V end lost 2 bases, the J end lost 9 bases, and 8 bases lay between the germline ends. The CDR3 consists of 12 residues. This chain's CDR3 is CASSLTVGPQHF. The CDR3 coding sequence is TGTGCCAGCAGTTTAACCGTCGGGCCCCAGCATTTT.